These 3 T cell receptor beta chains were all obtained from the same sample, sequenced in a study of Graves' ophthalmopathy and Graves' hyperthyroidism. Amplification targeted the TCR beta CDR3 regions, with RNA transcripts as the source material. The library came from an HTBI-primed first-round RT-PCR and a second-round multiplex PCR. One entry per CDR3 protein, called by TCRdb with MiXCR from the multiplex PCR reads. The table has around 590,000 distinct CDR3 sequences, less than 40% seen once. Sequences were obtained from peripheral blood or thyroid tissue (not recorded which). The receptors shown here come from an adult man with Graves' hyperthyroidism.

This clonotype was counted once. V is TRBV12-3 or TRBV12-4 and J is TRBJ1-6; TRBD1 matches 8 bases. Trimming cost V 6 bases and J 10 bases; bases outside gene matches: 8. The CDR3 has 14 residues. For the CDR3, the DNA is TGTGCCAGCAGCATGACAGGGGTAGGCTCACCCCTCCACTTT. Translated, it gives CASSMTGVGSPLHF.

This clonotype was found many times. This chain connects TRBV12-3 or TRBV12-4 to TRBJ2-7, with 9 positions matching TRBD1. V dropped 5 bases and J dropped 4; count of bases not matched to a gene: 12. This CDR3 region has 16 residues. The CDR3 is CASSTSGTGFSYEQYF. The CDR3, as DNA: TGTGCCAGCAGTACCTCCGGGACAGGGTTTAGTTACGAGCAGTACTTC.

The chain recombines TRBV12-3 or TRBV12-4 with TRBJ1-5; 10 nucleotides agree with TRBD1. This CDR3 contains 16 residues. V was pared by 3 bases and J by 1 base, with 3 bases of the junction left unmatched. The CDR3 loop reads CASSFLTGGSNQPQHF. In DNA form, the CDR3 reads TGTGCCAGCAGTTTTCTGACAGGGGGCAGCAATCAGCCCCAGCATTTT.